This T cell receptor beta chain was profiled in a study of regulatory T cells in long-lasting Graves disease. Study results and caveats: Under persistent disease, TRBV28, TRBJ1-2 and TRBJ2-5 were used preferentially.

As to time point: newly diagnosed GD, antithyroid drugs for less than 3 months. Extracted RNA from PBMCs served as the source of the TCR library. This clonotype was recorded only once. Its antigen is unidentified. In building TCR beta libraries, iRepertoire HTBI primers were used together with Arm-PCR of CDR3 regions. TCRdb analysed the multiplex PCR reads with MiXCR anew, one entry per CDR3 protein. The sample contains over 350,000 distinct CDR3 sequences, 14% to 15% of which appear only once. The CDR3 extends over 16 amino acids. Germline CDR1 reads MNHEY; CDR2 reads SVGEGT. The V end was cut by 2 bases, the J end by 1 base, with 14 bases between. The data were also submitted as part of a second study, on T cells in Graves' hyperthyroidism and ophthalmopathy. From that paper: In the blood, most expanded thyroid clonotypes above 0.001 appeared as well.

This clonotype originated in a woman aged 40 to 49 with Graves disease. Sequencing used peripheral blood mononuclear cells (PBMCs), obtained at new diagnosis, from a patient treated with antithyroid drugs. The rearrangement joins TRBV6-2 or TRBV6-3 to TRBJ1-1; D gene ambiguous. The CDR3 coding sequence is TGTGCCAGCAGTTACAGCGCTACTTCCGAGAACACTGAAGCTTTCTTT. As protein: CASSYSATSENTEAFF.